This T cell receptor (beta chain) comes out of a study of blood T cell repertoires in COVID-19. Turning to the study itself: The origin of the acute and convalescent COVID-19 samples was the United States, Italy and Spain. The cDNA or gDNA used as material had been derived from T cells, B-cell-depleted T cells, or PBMCs.

Allocation to cohorts depended on clinical history reported by the participants. The recovered donors of Cohort 3 showed two negative PCRs, clearance, or symptom resolution. This clone appeared many times. CDR1 is LNHDA, CDR2 SQIVND, per germline (reference sequence). The CDR3 is made up of 14 amino acids. The trim removed 6 bases at V and 2 bases at J, leaving 4 bases unmatched. Sequencing used immunoSEQ multiplex PCR; TCRdb keeps in-frame clones, though not all of them. The repertoire holds about 370,000 clones, with roughly nine tenths as singletons. Sequencing input: PBMCs or T cells enriched from blood (not recorded which). V is TRBV19 and J is TRBJ1-5; 7 nucleotides match TRBD1. This TCR was recovered from a man between 18 and 29 years old who had recovered from COVID-19. CDR3 sequence: CASSHRGGNQPQHF. The CDR3 DNA reads as TGTGCCAGTAGCCACAGGGGCGGCAATCAGCCCCAGCATTTT.